This TCR beta chain derives from a study of blood T cell repertoires in COVID-19. In the study overall: Material from acute and convalescent COVID-19 was sourced from the United States, Italy and Spain.

Repertoires were generated with immunoSEQ multiplex PCR, while TCRdb's copy carries only in-frame clones and drops some. This repertoire shows about 190,000 clones, around nine tenths found once; its top ten account for 2.1%. The source is a man aged 70 or older with active or convalescent COVID-19. Sequenced sample: peripheral blood.

The CDR3 DNA reads TGTGCCAGCAGTTCCCAGGGGGCGAACGAAAAACTGTTTTTT. Translation: CASSSQGANEKLFF. This chain uses TRBV28 with TRBJ1-4, with TRBD1 matching over 8 bases. V shed 4 bases and J 8 bases; nucleotides not matched to a gene: 6. The CDR3 sequence is 14 residues long. Germline V gene sequence: CDR1 MDHEN, CDR2 SYDVKM.